The TCR beta chain under discussion was sequenced for a study of shared clonotypes between healthy human individuals. Study outcomes and limitations: Sampling included only blood; tissue repertoires likely differ. The represented genetic and exposure-history diversity was limited by the small number of donors.

With respect to this clone: Its target is not known.

Libraries were prepared by immunoSEQ multiplex PCR; TCRdb keeps only in-frame clonotypes and omits some of them. Of under 600,000 clones in the sample, 97% were seen once. Per the germline V gene, CDR1 is SQVTM and CDR2 is ANQGSEA. V shed 4 bases and J shed 0 bases, with 12 bases lying between them. This CDR3 has 14 amino acids. The V and J genes are TRBV29-1 and TRBJ1-1; TRBD1 might be the D (6 bases). This TCR came from a woman in her twenties or thirties in good health. The sample taken for sequencing was naive CD4+ T cells sorted from blood. Subset meaning: CD45RA+ positively selected. The CDR3 spells CSVVGGALNTEAFF. The CDR3 DNA follows: TGCAGCGTTGTCGGGGGGGCCCTGAACACTGAAGCTTTCTTT.